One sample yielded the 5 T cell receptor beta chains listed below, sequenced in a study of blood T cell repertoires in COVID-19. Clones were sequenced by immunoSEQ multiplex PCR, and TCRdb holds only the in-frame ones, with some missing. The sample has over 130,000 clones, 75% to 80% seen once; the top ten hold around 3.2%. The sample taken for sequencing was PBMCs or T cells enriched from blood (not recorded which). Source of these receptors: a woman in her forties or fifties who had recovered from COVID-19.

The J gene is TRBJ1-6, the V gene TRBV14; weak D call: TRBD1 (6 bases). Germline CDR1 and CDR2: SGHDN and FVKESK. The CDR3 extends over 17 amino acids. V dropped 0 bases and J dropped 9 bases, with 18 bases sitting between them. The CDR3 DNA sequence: TGTGCCAGCAGCCAAGAAGATAACAGGGTTCGGGGTTCACCCCTCCACTTT. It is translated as CASSQEDNRVRGSPLHF.

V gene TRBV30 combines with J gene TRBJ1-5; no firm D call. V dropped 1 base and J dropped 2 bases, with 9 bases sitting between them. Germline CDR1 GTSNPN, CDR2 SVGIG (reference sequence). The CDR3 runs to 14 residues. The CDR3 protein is CAWSGKGGNQPQHF. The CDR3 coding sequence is TGTGCCTGGAGTGGAAAAGGAGGCAATCAGCCCCAGCATTTT.

CDR3 loop: CASSDTVNTEAFF. Written as DNA, the CDR3 is TGTGCCAGCAGCGATACAGTGAACACTGAAGCTTTCTTT. This rearrangement joins TRBV3-1 (or the pseudogene TRBV3-2) to TRBJ1-1; D uncertain. Trimming stripped 5 bases from V and 0 bases from J, with 7 bases between. The CDR3 is made up of 13 amino acids. CDR1 is LGHDT and CDR2 is YNNKEL in the germline V gene (reference sequence).

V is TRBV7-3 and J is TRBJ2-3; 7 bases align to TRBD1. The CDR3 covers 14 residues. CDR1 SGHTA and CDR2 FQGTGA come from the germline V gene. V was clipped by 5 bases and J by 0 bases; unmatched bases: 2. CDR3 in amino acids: CASSPGGSTDTQYF. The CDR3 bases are TGTGCCAGCAGCCCAGGGGGTAGCACAGATACGCAGTATTTT.

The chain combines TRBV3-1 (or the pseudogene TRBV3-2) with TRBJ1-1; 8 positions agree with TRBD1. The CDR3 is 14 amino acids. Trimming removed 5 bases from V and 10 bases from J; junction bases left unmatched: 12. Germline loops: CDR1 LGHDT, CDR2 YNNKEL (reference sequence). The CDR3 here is CASSSDRAQLGAFF. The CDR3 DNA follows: TGTGCCAGCAGCTCGGACAGGGCGCAATTAGGAGCTTTCTTT.